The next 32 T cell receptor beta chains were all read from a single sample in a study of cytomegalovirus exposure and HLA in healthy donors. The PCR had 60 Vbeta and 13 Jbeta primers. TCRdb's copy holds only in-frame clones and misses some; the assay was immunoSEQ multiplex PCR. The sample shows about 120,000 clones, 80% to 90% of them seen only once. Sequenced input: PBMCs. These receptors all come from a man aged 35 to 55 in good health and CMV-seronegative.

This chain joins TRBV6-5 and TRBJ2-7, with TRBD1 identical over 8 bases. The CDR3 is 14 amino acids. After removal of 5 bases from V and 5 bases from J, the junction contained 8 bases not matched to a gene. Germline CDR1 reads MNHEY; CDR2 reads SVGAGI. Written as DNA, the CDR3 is TGTGCCAGCAGTCAAGGACAGGGCATCCACGAGCAGTACTTC. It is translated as CASSQGQGIHEQYF.

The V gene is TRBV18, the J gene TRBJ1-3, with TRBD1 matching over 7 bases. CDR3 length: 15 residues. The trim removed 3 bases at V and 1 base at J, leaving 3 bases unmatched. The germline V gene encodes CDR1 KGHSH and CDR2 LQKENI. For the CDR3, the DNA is TGTGCCAGCTCACCGGGACAGACTTCTGGAAACACCATATATTTT. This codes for CASSPGQTSGNTIYF. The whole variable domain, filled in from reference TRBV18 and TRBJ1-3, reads NAGVMQNPRHLVRRRGQEARLRCSPMKGHSHVYWYRQLPEEGLKFMVYLQKENIIDESGMPKERFSAEFPKEGPSILRIQQVVRGDSAAYFCASSPGQTSGNTIYFGEGSWLTVV.

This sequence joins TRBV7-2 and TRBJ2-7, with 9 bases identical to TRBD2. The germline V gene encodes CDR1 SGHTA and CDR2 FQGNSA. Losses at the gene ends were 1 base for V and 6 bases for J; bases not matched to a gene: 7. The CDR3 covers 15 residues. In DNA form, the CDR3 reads TGTGCCAGCAGCTTAGTATCGAGCGGGGGGTCCGAGCAGTACTTC. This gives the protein CASSLVSSGGSEQYF.

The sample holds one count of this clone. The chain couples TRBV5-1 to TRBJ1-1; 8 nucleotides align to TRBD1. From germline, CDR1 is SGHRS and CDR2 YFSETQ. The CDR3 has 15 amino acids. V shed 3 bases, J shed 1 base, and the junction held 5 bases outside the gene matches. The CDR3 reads CASSSQGARNTEAFF. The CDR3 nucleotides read TGCGCCAGCAGCTCCCAGGGGGCGCGGAACACTGAAGCTTTCTTT.

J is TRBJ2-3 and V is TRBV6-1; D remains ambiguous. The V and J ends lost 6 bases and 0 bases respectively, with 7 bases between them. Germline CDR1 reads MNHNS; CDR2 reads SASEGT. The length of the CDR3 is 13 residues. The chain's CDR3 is CASRFRSTDTQYF. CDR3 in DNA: TGTGCCAGCAGGTTCCGGAGCACAGATACGCAGTATTTT.

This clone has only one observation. The CDR3 protein is CASSIFFGDSNQPQHF. As DNA, the CDR3 is TGTGCCAGTAGTATATTTTTCGGGGATAGCAATCAGCCCCAGCATTTT. The chain carries TRBV19 and TRBJ1-5; no firm D call. Trimming removed 2 bases at V and 0 bases at J, with 11 bases between. Germline CDR1 is LNHDA and CDR2 is SQIVND (reference sequence). This CDR3 spans 16 amino acids.

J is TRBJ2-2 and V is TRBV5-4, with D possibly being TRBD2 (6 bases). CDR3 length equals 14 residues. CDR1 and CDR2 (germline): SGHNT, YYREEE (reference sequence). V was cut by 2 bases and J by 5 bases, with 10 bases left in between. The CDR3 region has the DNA TGTGCCAGCAGCTTCGGGAGAAAGACCGGGGAGCTGTTTTTT. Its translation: CASSFGRKTGELFF. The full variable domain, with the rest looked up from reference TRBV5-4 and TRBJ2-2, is ETGVTQSPTHLIKTRGQQVTLRCSSQSGHNTVSWYQQALGQGPQFIFQYYREEENGRGNFPPRFSGLQFPNYSSELNVNALELDDSALYLCASSFGRKTGELFFGEGSRLTVL.

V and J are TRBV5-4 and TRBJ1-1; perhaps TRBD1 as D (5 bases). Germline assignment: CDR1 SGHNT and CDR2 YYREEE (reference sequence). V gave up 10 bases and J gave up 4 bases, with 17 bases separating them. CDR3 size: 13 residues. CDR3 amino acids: CAASRGSGTEAFF. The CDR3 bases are TGTGCCGCCAGCCGGGGGTCCGGCACTGAAGCTTTCTTT.

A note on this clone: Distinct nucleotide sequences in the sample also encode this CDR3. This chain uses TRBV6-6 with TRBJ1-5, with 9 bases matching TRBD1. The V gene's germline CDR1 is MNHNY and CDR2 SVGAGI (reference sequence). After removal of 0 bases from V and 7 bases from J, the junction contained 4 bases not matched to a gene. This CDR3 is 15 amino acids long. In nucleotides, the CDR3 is TGTGCCAGCAGTTACTCAGGACAGGGGAGCCAGCCCCAGCATTTT. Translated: CASSYSGQGSQPQHF.

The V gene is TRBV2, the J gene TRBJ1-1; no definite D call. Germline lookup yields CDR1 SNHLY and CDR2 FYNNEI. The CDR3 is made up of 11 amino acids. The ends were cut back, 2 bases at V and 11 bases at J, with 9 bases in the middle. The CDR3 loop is CASSEPMFAFF. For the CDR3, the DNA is TGTGCCAGCAGTGAACCCATGTTCGCTTTCTTT. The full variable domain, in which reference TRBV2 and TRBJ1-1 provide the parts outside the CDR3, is EPEVTQTPSHQVTQMGQEVILRCVPISNHLYFYWYRQILGQKVEFLVSFYNNEISEKSEIFDDQFSVERPDGSNFTLKIRSTKLEDSAMYFCASSEPMFAFFGQGTRLTVV.

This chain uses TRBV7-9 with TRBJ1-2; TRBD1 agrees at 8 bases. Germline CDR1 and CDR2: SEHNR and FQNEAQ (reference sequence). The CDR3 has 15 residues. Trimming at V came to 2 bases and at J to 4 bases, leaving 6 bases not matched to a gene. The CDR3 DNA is TGTGCCAGCAGCTTAACAGGGGGACTTAGCTATGGCTACACCTTC. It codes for CASSLTGGLSYGYTF.

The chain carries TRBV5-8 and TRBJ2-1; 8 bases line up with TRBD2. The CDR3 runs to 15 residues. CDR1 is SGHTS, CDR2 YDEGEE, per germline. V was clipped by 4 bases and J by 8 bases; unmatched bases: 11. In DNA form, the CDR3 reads TGTGCCAGCAGCGTCGGGAGGGCCGGGGGCGATGAGCAGTTCTTC. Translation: CASSVGRAGGDEQFF.

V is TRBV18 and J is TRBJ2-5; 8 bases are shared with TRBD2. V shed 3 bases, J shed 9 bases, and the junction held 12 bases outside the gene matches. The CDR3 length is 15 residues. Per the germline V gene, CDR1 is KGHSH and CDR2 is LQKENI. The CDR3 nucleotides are TGTGCCAGCTCACCCCCGGGACTAGAGTCCGAGGCCCAGTACTTC. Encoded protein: CASSPPGLESEAQYF.

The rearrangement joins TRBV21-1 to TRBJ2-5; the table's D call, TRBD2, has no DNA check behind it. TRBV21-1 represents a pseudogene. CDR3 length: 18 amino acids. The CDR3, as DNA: TGTGCCAGCAGCAAAAGTCGTCAGCGGCCCGCGCCGAAAGAGACCCAGTACTTC. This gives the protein CASSKSRQRPAPKETQYF.

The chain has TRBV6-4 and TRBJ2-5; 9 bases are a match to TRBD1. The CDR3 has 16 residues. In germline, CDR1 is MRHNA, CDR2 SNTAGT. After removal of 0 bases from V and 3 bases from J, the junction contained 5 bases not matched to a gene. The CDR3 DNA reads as TGTGCCAGCAGTGACTCGAGACAGGGGGGGGAAGAGACCCAGTACTTC. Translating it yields CASSDSRQGGEETQYF.

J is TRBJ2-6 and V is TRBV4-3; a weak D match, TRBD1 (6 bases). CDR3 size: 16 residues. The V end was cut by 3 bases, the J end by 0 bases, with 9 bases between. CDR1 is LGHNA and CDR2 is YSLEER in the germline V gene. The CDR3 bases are TGCGCCAGCAGCCAGGGACACCTCTCTGGGGCCAACGTCCTGACTTTC. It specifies CASSQGHLSGANVLTF.

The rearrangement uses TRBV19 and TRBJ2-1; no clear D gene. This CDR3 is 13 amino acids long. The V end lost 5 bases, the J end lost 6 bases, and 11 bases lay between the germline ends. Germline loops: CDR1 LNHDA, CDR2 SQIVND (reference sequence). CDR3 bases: TGTGCCAGTAGTCCTGACTCGTTCAATGAGCAGTTCTTC. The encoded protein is CASSPDSFNEQFF.

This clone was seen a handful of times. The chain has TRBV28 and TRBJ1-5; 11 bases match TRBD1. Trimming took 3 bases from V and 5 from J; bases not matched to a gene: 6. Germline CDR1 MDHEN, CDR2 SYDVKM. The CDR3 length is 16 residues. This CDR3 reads CASSLVDRGPYQPQHF. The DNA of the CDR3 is TGTGCCAGCAGTTTGGTGGACAGGGGGCCATATCAGCCCCAGCATTTT.

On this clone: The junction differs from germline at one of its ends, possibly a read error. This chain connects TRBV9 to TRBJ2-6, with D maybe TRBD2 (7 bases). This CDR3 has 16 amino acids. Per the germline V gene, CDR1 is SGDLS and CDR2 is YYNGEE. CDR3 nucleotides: TGTGCCAGCAGTAGGGGGGGGGCCTCTGGGGCCAACGGCCTGACTTTC. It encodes CASSRGGASGANGLTF.

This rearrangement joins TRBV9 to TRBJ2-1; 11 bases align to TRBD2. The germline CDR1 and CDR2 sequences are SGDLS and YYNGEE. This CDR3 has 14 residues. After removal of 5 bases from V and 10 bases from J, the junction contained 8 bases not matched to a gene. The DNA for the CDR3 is TGTGCCAGCAGTCGGGGGCTAGCGGGGGGAGAGCAGTTCTTC. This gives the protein CASSRGLAGGEQFF.

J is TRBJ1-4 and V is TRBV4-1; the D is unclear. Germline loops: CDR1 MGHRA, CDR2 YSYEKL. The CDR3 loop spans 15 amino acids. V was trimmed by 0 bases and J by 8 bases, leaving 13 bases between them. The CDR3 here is CASSQDSGSWEKLFF. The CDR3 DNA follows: TGCGCCAGCAGCCAAGATTCTGGGAGTTGGGAAAAACTGTTTTTT.

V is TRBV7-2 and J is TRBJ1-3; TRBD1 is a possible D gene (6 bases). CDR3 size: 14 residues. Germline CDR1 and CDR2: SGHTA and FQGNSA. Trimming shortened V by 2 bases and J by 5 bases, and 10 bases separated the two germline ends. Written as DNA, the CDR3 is TGTGCCAGCAGCTTACAGGGACATCGAAACACCATATATTTT. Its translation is CASSLQGHRNTIYF.

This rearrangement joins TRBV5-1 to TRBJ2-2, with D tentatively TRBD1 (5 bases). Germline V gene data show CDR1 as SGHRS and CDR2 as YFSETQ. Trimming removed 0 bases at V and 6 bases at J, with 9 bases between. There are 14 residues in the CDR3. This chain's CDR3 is CASSLALGPGELFF. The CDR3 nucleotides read TGCGCCAGCAGCTTGGCCCTGGGGCCCGGGGAGCTGTTTTTT.

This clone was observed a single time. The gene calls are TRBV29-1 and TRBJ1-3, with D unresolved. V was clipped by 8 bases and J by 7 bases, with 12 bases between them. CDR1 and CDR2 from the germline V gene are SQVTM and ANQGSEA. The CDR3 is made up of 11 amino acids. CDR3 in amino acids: CSITARNTIYF. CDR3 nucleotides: TGCAGCATAACAGCCCGGAACACCATATATTTT.

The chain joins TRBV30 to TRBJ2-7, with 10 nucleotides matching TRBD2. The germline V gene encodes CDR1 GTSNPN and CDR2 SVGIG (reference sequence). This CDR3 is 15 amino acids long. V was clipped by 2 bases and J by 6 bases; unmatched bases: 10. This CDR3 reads CAWSRIHQREGEQYF. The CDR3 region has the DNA TGTGCCTGGAGTCGGATACACCAGCGGGAGGGCGAGCAGTACTTC.

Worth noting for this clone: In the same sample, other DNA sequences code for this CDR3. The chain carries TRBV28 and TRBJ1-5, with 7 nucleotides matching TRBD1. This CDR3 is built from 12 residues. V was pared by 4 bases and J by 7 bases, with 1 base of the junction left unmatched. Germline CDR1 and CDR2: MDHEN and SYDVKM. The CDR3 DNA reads TGTGCCAGCAGTTCCAGGGGGCAGCCCCAGCATTTT. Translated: CASSSRGQPQHF.

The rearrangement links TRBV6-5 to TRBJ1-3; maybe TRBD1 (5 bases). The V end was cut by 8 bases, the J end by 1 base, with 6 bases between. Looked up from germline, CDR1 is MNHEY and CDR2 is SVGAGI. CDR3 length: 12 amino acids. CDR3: CASGGSGNTIYF. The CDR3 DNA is TGTGCCAGCGGGGGGTCTGGAAACACCATATATTTT.

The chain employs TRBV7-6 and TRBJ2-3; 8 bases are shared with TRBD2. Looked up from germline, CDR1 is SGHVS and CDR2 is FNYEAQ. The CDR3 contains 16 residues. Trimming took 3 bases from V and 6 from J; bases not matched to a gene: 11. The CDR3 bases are TGTGCCAGCAGCTTGGGGGGGCGGGGGGCAACCGATACGCAGTATTTT. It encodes CASSLGGRGATDTQYF. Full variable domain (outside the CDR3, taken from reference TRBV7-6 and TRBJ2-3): GAGVSQSPRYKVTKRGQDVALRCDPISGHVSLYWYRQALGQGPEFLTYFNYEAQQDKSGLPNDRFSAERPEGSISTLTIQRTEQRDSAMYRCASSLGGRGATDTQYFGPGTRLTVL.

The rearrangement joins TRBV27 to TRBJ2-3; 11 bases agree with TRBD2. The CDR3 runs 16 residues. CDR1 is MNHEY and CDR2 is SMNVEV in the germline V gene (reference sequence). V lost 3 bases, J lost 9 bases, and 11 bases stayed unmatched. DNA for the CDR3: TGTGCCAGCAGTTTTACTAGCGGGGGCAGGGTTTGGACGCAGTATTTT. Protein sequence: CASSFTSGGRVWTQYF.

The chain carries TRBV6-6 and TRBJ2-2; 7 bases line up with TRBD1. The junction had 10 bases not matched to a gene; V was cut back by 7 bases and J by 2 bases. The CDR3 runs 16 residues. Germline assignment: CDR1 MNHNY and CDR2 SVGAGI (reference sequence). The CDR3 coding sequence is TGTGCCAGCATATCCTACAGGGGCCCAAACACCGGGGAGCTGTTTTTT. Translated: CASISYRGPNTGELFF.

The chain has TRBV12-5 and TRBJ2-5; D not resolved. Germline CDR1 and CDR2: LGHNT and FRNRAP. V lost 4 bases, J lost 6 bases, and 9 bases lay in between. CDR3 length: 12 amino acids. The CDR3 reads CASGSPFQTQYF. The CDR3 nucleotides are TGTGCTAGTGGTTCCCCATTTCAGACCCAGTACTTC.

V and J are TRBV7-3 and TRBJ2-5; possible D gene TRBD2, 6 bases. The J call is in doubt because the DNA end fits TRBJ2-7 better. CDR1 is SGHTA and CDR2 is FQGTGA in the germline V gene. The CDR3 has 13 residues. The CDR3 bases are TGTGCCAGCAGTCCCTATGGAGGGAACGAGCAGTACTTC. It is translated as CASSPYGGNEQYF.